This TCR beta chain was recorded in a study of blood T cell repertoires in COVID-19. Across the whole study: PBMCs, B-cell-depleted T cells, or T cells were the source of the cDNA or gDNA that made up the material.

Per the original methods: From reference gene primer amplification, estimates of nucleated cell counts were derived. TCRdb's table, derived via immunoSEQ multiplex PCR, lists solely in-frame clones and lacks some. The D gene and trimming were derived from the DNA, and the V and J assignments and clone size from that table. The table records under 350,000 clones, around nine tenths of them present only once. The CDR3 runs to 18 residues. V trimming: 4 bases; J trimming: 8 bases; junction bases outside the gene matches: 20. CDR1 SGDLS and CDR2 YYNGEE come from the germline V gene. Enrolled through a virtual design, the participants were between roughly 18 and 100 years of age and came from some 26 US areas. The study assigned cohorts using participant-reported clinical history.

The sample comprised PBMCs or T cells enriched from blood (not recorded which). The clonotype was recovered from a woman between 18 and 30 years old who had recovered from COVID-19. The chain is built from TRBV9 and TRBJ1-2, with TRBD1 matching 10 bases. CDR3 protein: CASSPTYGTGDLNRGYTF. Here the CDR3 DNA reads TGTGCCAGCAGCCCGACATACGGGACAGGGGACCTTAACAGAGGCTACACCTTC. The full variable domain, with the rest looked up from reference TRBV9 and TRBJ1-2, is DSGVTQTPKHLITATGQRVTLRCSPRSGDLSVYWYQQSLDQGLQFLIQYYNGEERAKGNILERFSAQQFPDLHSELNLSSLELGDSALYFCASSPTYGTGDLNRGYTFGSGTRLTVV.